This TCR beta chain was found in a study of tumor-infiltrating lymphocytes in localized non-small cell lung cancer. Turning to the study itself: Patients included smokers and never-smokers with various histologies, some sampled after neoadjuvant chemotherapy.

General observations from the study: Tumors had more T cell infiltration than uninvolved lung, per TCRbeta sequencing and CD3 counts.

As for this clone: Its matching antigen is unknown.

Produced via immunoSEQ multiplex PCR; TCRdb's table is partial and in-frame only. Of fewer than 20,000 clones in the sample, roughly 78% were seen once. The CDR3 runs 14 residues. The junction had 1 base not matched to a gene; V was cut back by 3 bases and J by 7 bases. Germline CDR1 and CDR2: SGHVS and FNYEAQ. Sequences were obtained from lung tumor tissue. The sequence came from a human donor with non-small cell lung cancer. The rearrangement uses TRBV7-6 and TRBJ1-4; 11 bases map to TRBD1. CDR3 in amino acids: CASSFGTGGEKLFF. Written as DNA, the CDR3 is TGTGCCAGCAGCTTCGGGACAGGGGGTGAAAAACTGTTTTTT.